This T cell receptor beta chain was recovered during a study of CD8 T cells in Susac syndrome. Study at large: Among the sequenced Susac syndrome patients, six had active disease while eight or nine were in remission.

An amount of RNA that ranged from roughly 0.45 to 1 ug was reverse transcribed with random hexamers. An immunoSEQ multiplex PCR generated amplified TCR beta CDR3 products spanning 54 Vbeta and 13 Jbeta. TCRdb passed the immunoSEQ multiplex PCR reads through MiXCR, listing each CDR3 protein once. Of more than 150,000 distinct CDR3 sequences listed, roughly 94% are singletons. In germline, CDR1 is MNHEY, CDR2 SVGAGI. CDR3 length: 13 amino acids. V lost 2 bases and J 6 bases, leaving 10 bases between the germline ends. The sequence derives from a human donor with Susac syndrome. V gene TRBV6-5 combines with J gene TRBJ1-2, with a tentative D call TRBD1 (5 bases). Sample: CD8+ T cells from PBMCs. CDR3 region: CASSYRGFNGYTF. The CDR3 coding sequence is TGTGCCAGCAGTTACCGGGGGTTTAATGGCTACACCTTC.